This T cell receptor beta chain was identified in a study of cytomegalovirus exposure and HLA in healthy donors. Germline values: CDR1 SGHAT, CDR2 FQNNGV. The CDR3 is 14 amino acids. V dropped 1 base and J dropped 6; count of bases not matched to a gene: 0. Clones were read by immunoSEQ multiplex PCR, and TCRdb kept only the in-frame ones, dropping some. The sample consists of some 230,000 clones, 75% to 95% of them appearing once. The receptor was derived from a woman between 18 and 29 years old in good health and CMV-seronegative. Source material: PBMCs. The chain is built from TRBV11-2 and TRBJ2-7; 13 nucleotides agree with TRBD2. CDR3 protein: CASSLGLAGGEQYF. The CDR3 DNA sequence: TGTGCCAGCAGCTTAGGACTAGCGGGAGGCGAGCAGTACTTC.